Only a few counts were recorded for the clone carrying this T cell receptor (beta chain). Antigen unknown. Here immunoSEQ multiplex PCR was the method, and the copy in TCRdb shows in-frame clones only, minus some. The data hold some 10,000 clones, with 75% to 85% observed a single time. This sample was taken from a study of OX40 agonist ivuxolimab in advanced cancers. The CDR3 extends over 14 amino acids. Trimming at V came to 5 bases and at J to 5 bases, leaving 6 bases not matched to a gene. Germline CDR1 reads SQVTM; CDR2 reads ANQGSEA. Whole-study results and caveats: Clonal expansion was among the lowest in partial responders at 0.1-3.0 mg/kg, especially CD8+.

The chain combines TRBV29-1 with TRBJ1-4; 9 bases align to TRBD1. The source material was CD4+ or CD8+ T cells sorted from blood, sampled in a trial of the OX40 agonist ivuxolimab. This sequence originates from an adult with an advanced solid tumor such as melanoma, head and neck, liver or kidney cancer. CDR3 nucleotide sequence: TGCAGCGTTACTACAGGGGGCTTGAATGAAAAACTGTTTTTT. As protein: CSVTTGGLNEKLFF.